This is a list of T cell receptor beta chains from one sample in a study of early T cells in non-severe SARS-CoV-2 infection. TCRdb analysed the 5' RACE reads with MiXCR anew, one entry per CDR3 protein. Here the sample spans some 81,000 distinct CDR3 sequences, roughly 9.6% being singletons. Sequenced input: whole blood. The receptors were sampled from an adult who was a healthcare worker with PCR-confirmed SARS-CoV-2 infection or an uninfected control (not recorded which). Both conserved end residues are part of each CDR3. The D gene is left open where the match is weak. Size values are once, few and many counts, or a class for expanded clones, and some rows have none.

j_call d_call clone_size v_call cdr3_aa cdr3_nt
TRBJ1-1 TRBD1 . TRBV20-1 CSASGSRGTGVEAFF TGCAGTGCTAGCGGATCAAGAGGGACAGGCGTAGAAGCTTTCTTT
TRBJ2-3 . many TRBV7-6 CASSLISTSTDTQYF TGTGCCAGCAGCCTTATATCCACTAGCACAGATACGCAGTATTTT
TRBJ2-4 . . TRBV20-1 CSARIRTDYQYF TGCAGTGCTAGAATAAGGACAGACTATCAGTACTTC
TRBJ2-1 . many TRBV18 CASSPQPGNEQFF TGTGCCAGCTCACCCCAGCCCGGCAATGAGCAGTTCTTC
TRBJ1-5 . many TRBV28 CASRLMGTLNQPQHF TGTGCCAGCAGACTAATGGGGACTCTCAATCAGCCCCAGCATTTT
TRBJ2-2 . many TRBV7-8 CASSPEPGELFF TGTGCCAGCAGCCCAGAGCCCGGGGAGCTGTTTTTT
TRBJ2-7 . . TRBV5-6 CASSLIGDSYEQYF TGTGCCAGCAGCTTAATAGGGGACTCCTACGAGCAGTACTTC
TRBJ2-5 . . TRBV14 CASSQQHPYQETQYF TGTGCCAGCAGCCAACAGCACCCGTACCAAGAGACCCAGTACTTC
TRBJ2-4 . . TRBV6-1 CASRIKGQGNIQYF TGTGCCAGCAGAATAAAGGGGCAGGGTAACATTCAGTACTTC
TRBJ2-3 . . TRBV5-1 CTSTRLGTDTQYF TGCACCAGCACCCGCCTCGGCACAGATACGCAGTATTTT
TRBJ2-2 . many TRBV11-2 CASSLDRWGTQVNTGELFF TGTGCCAGCAGCTTAGATCGCTGGGGGACACAAGTTAACACCGGGGAGCTGTTTTTT
TRBJ2-7 . few TRBV20-1 CSGEGRNSYEQYF TGCAGTGGCGAGGGGAGAAATTCCTACGAGCAGTACTTC
TRBJ2-3 TRBD2 few TRBV9 CASSVGGSLPDTQYF TGTGCCAGCAGCGTAGGCGGGAGTCTCCCAGATACGCAGTATTTT
TRBJ2-4 . many TRBV28 CASSRDGSKNIQYF TGTGCCAGCAGTCGGGACGGTTCCAAAAACATTCAGTACTTC
TRBJ1-1 . few TRBV9 CASSTTGDTEAFF TGTGCCAGCAGCACGACGGGTGATACTGAAGCTTTCTTT
TRBJ2-7 . . TRBV20-1 CSAPMTVSSYEQYF TGCAGTGCCCCTATGACAGTCAGCTCCTACGAGCAGTACTTC
TRBJ1-4 . many TRBV28 CASSSPQESTNEKLFF TGTGCCAGCAGTTCACCACAGGAATCAACTAATGAAAAACTGTTTTTT
TRBJ1-1 . many TRBV3-1 CASSQKRNQGVTEAFF TGTGCCAGCAGCCAAAAAAGGAATCAGGGAGTCACTGAAGCTTTCTTT
TRBJ2-3 TRBD2 few TRBV19 CASSTLAGADTQYF TGTGCCAGTAGTACCCTCGCGGGAGCAGATACGCAGTATTTT
TRBJ2-1 . few TRBV30 CAWREAGSCFF TGTGCCTGGCGCGAGGCGGGATCGTGTTTCTTC
TRBJ2-2 TRBD2 many TRBV11-2 CASSLTSGRVELFF TGTGCCAGCAGCTTAACTAGCGGGAGAGTGGAGCTGTTTTTT
TRBJ2-1 . . TRBV11-2 CASSLSGVLGQFF TGTGCCAGCAGCTTATCGGGCGTCCTGGGGCAGTTCTTC
TRBJ2-7 . . TRBV28 CASRTAYEQYF TGTGCCAGCAGGACCGCCTACGAGCAGTACTTC
TRBJ2-1 TRBD2 many TRBV10-3 CAIRLAGPRDEQFF TGTGCCATCAGATTAGCGGGACCCAGAGATGAGCAGTTCTTC
TRBJ2-1 TRBD2 . TRBV10-2 CASSRTSGRVNEQFF TGCGCCAGCAGCCGGACTAGCGGGAGAGTTAATGAGCAGTTCTTC
TRBJ1-6 . . TRBV7-9 CASSLVQGETSPLHF TGTGCCAGCAGCCTCGTACAGGGCGAGACGTCACCCCTCCACTTT
TRBJ2-4 . . TRBV7-2 CASSFALLATKNIQYF TGTGCCAGCAGCTTTGCCTTATTAGCGACCAAAAACATTCAGTACTTC
TRBJ2-1 TRBD2 . TRBV5-1 CVSSLRTSGRAVQNEQFF TGCGTCAGCAGCTTGAGGACTAGCGGGAGGGCCGTGCAAAATGAGCAGTTCTTC
TRBJ2-3 TRBD1 many TRBV27 CASSSGQGGYTQYF TGTGCCAGCAGCTCGGGACAGGGAGGCTATACGCAGTATTTT
TRBJ2-2 . few TRBV7-9 CASSLPKNTGELFF TGTGCCAGCAGCTTACCCAAGAACACCGGGGAGCTGTTTTTT
TRBJ2-7 TRBD1 many TRBV24-1 CATRGTGSGEQYF TGTGCCACCCGGGGGACAGGGTCCGGCGAGCAGTACTTC
TRBJ1-5 . . TRBV19 CASSSIYSNQPQHF TGTGCCAGTAGTTCAATATATAGCAATCAGCCCCAGCATTTT
TRBJ2-3 . . TRBV20-1 CSAREYRFTDTQYF TGCAGTGCTAGAGAGTACAGATTCACAGATACGCAGTATTTT
TRBJ1-4 . few TRBV30 CAWSMGRLNEKLFF TGTGCCTGGAGTATGGGCAGACTTAATGAAAAACTGTTTTTT
TRBJ1-2 . many TRBV5-4 CASRTDYRINYGYTF TGTGCCAGCAGGACGGATTACAGAATTAACTATGGCTACACCTTC
TRBJ1-1 TRBD1 few TRBV6-6 CASSRQGGEAEVFF TGTGCCAGCAGTAGACAGGGAGGCGAAGCTGAAGTTTTCTTT
TRBJ2-1 TRBD2 few TRBV18 CASSPGTNYNEQFF TGTGCCAGCTCACCCGGGACTAACTACAATGAGCAGTTCTTC
TRBJ2-7 . . TRBV28 CASSLPGIVSYEQYF TGTGCCAGCAGTTTACCAGGAATCGTATCCTACGAGCAGTACTTC
TRBJ2-7 . . TRBV2 CASRASAAYEQYF TGTGCCAGCAGGGCTAGCGCGGCCTACGAGCAGTACTTC
TRBJ2-3 . many TRBV6-1 CASTLSEGAVSDTQYF TGTGCCAGCACTTTATCGGAGGGGGCAGTGTCAGATACGCAGTATTTT
TRBJ1-5 . many TRBV6-4 CASSESGTVNDQPQHF TGTGCCAGCAGTGAATCCGGGACGGTAAACGATCAGCCCCAGCATTTT
TRBJ2-7 . many TRBV9 CARLREGGEQYF TGTGCCAGGCTGAGGGAGGGGGGCGAGCAGTACTTC
TRBJ2-7 . . TRBV11-2 CASSPPGVKNEQYF TGTGCCAGCAGCCCACCGGGGGTGAAAAACGAGCAGTACTTC